These T cell receptor beta chains were read from a single sample in a study of blood T cell repertoires in COVID-19. TCRdb keeps only in-frame clones here, not all; method: immunoSEQ multiplex PCR. Of about 67,000 clones in the sample, approximately 87% are singletons; the top ten hold more than 7.5%. What was sequenced was peripheral blood. The source of these receptors is a middle-aged man with active COVID-19. CDR3s include the opening cysteine and the closing phenylalanine or tryptophan. The order of the fields is clone size, D gene, V gene, J gene, CDR3 protein, CDR3 DNA. D genes are given only for firm matches. Not every row has a clone size; where given, it reads once, few, many or a size class.

.	.	TRBV18	TRBJ1-4	CASSLSRNSLNEKLFF	TGTGCCAGCTCACTTTCCAGGAACAGCCTTAATGAAAAACTGTTTTTT
once	TRBD2	TRBV30	TRBJ2-7	CAGSGSNTYEQYF	TGTGCCGGTAGCGGGAGTAACACCTACGAGCAGTACTTC
once	.	TRBV6-5	TRBJ1-2	CASSYGAGLNYGYTF	TGTGCCAGCAGTTACGGGGCAGGGCTAAACTATGGCTACACCTTC
.	.	TRBV9	TRBJ1-2	CASSARETSYTF	TGTGCCAGCAGCGCCAGGGAAACTAGCTACACCTTC
once	.	TRBV10-2	TRBJ1-2	CATTGSNYGYTF	TGCGCCACCACCGGGTCTAACTATGGCTACACCTTC
few	.	TRBV28	TRBJ2-5	CASSWTELLQETQYF	TGTGCCAGCAGTTGGACAGAACTGCTCCAAGAGACCCAGTACTTC
.	.	TRBV9	TRBJ1-4	CASSLAGGGEKLFF	TGTGCCAGCAGCCTCGCGGGGGGCGGGGAAAAACTGTTTTTT
.	.	TRBV9	TRBJ1-2	CASSASPGAGWGYTF	TGTGCCAGCAGCGCCTCGCCAGGGGCAGGGTGGGGCTACACCTTC
.	.	TRBV18	TRBJ2-3	CASSSPQDRHTDTQYF	TGTGCCAGCTCTTCCCCCCAAGACAGGCACACAGATACGCAGTATTTT
.	TRBD1	TRBV28	TRBJ1-5	CACRTGNQPQHF	TGTGCCTGCCGGACAGGAAATCAGCCCCAGCATTTT
.	TRBD2	TRBV5-4	TRBJ2-1	CASSSGTSGGYNEQFF	TGTGCCAGCAGCTCTGGGACTAGCGGGGGTTACAATGAGCAGTTCTTC
.	TRBD1	TRBV28	TRBJ1-4	CASSSGGQGKGGKLFF	TGTGCCAGCAGCTCCGGGGGACAGGGGAAAGGCGGAAAACTGTTTTTT
once	TRBD2	TRBV6-1	TRBJ2-1	CASRETHQLAGGYNEQFF	TGTGCCAGCAGGGAAACCCATCAGTTAGCGGGAGGGTACAATGAGCAGTTCTTC
.	TRBD2	TRBV4-2	TRBJ2-3	CASSQDPPAGDADTQYF	TGTGCCAGCAGCCAAGATCCCCCAGCGGGGGATGCAGATACGCAGTATTTT
.	.	TRBV3-1/TRBV3-2	TRBJ2-6	CASSQVAGARGANVLTF	TGTGCCAGCAGCCAAGTCGCGGGGGCCAGGGGGGCCAACGTCCTGACTTTC
.	.	TRBV29-1	TRBJ2-1	CSAYGLAYNEQFF	TGCAGCGCTTATGGACTGGCTTACAATGAGCAGTTCTTC
once	TRBD2	TRBV18	TRBJ2-1	CASSPGAGAPNEQFF	TGTGCCAGCTCACCAGGAGCGGGAGCACCCAATGAGCAGTTCTTC
.	.	TRBV29-1	TRBJ1-2	CSVSRNDGYTF	TGCAGCGTTTCCAGAAATGATGGCTACACCTTC
.	TRBD1	TRBV24-1	TRBJ2-3	CAPREGDRPTSTDTQYF	TGTGCCCCCCGTGAAGGGGACAGACCCACTAGCACAGATACGCAGTATTTT
once	.	TRBV12-3/TRBV12-4	TRBJ2-7	CASSPTRGEQYF	TGTGCCAGCAGTCCGACCAGGGGCGAGCAGTACTTC
.	.	TRBV5-6	TRBJ1-3	CASSFARRAGNTIYF	TGTGCCAGCAGCTTCGCGAGGAGGGCAGGAAACACCATATATTTT
.	.	TRBV6-2/TRBV6-3	TRBJ1-5	CASTPRGNQPQHF	TGTGCCAGCACCCCAAGGGGTAATCAGCCCCAGCATTTT
.	TRBD2	TRBV19	TRBJ2-1	CASSKLAGALNNEQFF	TGTGCCAGTAGTAAACTAGCGGGAGCATTAAACAATGAGCAGTTCTTC
.	TRBD2	TRBV6-2/TRBV6-3	TRBJ2-7	CASSDWGLAAYEQYF	TGTGCCAGCAGCGACTGGGGACTAGCGGCCTACGAGCAGTACTTC
.	TRBD1	TRBV7-2	TRBJ2-5	CASSLPTGEETQYF	TGTGCCAGCAGCCTCCCGACAGGGGAAGAGACCCAGTACTTC
.	TRBD1	TRBV18	TRBJ1-1	CASSPRPQQGAAEAFF	TGTGCCAGCTCACCTCGCCCCCAACAGGGGGCGGCTGAAGCTTTCTTT
.	.	TRBV4-3	TRBJ1-2	CASSQDVGLGYGYTF	TGCGCCAGCAGCCAAGACGTGGGGCTAGGCTATGGCTACACCTTC
.	TRBD1	TRBV6-5	TRBJ2-5	CASSSGTGNQETQYF	TGTGCCAGCAGTTCAGGGACAGGCAACCAAGAGACCCAGTACTTC
.	.	TRBV11-1	TRBJ1-1	CASTPRGSTEAFF	TGTGCCAGCACCCCGCGGGGCTCCACTGAAGCTTTCTTT
.	.	TRBV4-1	TRBJ1-2	CASSQDPRAGYGYTF	TGCGCCAGCAGCCAAGATCCCAGGGCTGGCTATGGCTACACCTTC
.	.	TRBV2	TRBJ2-3	CASPDSADTQYF	TGTGCCAGCCCAGATTCCGCAGATACGCAGTATTTT
medium-sized	.	TRBV4-2	TRBJ2-1	CASSHQDGEQFF	TGTGCCAGCAGCCATCAGGATGGAGAGCAGTTCTTC
.	.	TRBV7-9	TRBJ2-3	CQRTGHTQYF	TGCCAAAGGACTGGTCATACGCAGTATTTT
.	.	TRBV9	TRBJ1-3	CASSVDFSARGNTIYF	TGTGCCAGCAGCGTAGACTTTTCGGCTAGAGGAAACACCATATATTTT
.	TRBD1	TRBV24-1	TRBJ1-4	CATSSGTDFATNEKLFF	TGTGCCACCAGCTCCGGGACAGACTTTGCAACTAATGAAAAACTGTTTTTT
once	TRBD1	TRBV2	TRBJ1-2	CASSRQGYGYTF	TGTGCCAGCAGCAGACAGGGGTATGGCTACACCTTC
.	TRBD1	TRBV2	TRBJ1-1	CASIDWGGDSPNTEAFF	TGTGCCAGCATCGATTGGGGTGGGGACAGTCCGAACACTGAAGCTTTCTTT
.	.	TRBV5-1	TRBJ2-1	CASSLWVASSSYNEQFF	TGCGCCAGCAGCTTGTGGGTAGCGTCGAGCTCCTACAATGAGCAGTTCTTC
.	TRBD2	TRBV5-1	TRBJ2-1	CASSLLSGSSYNEQFF	TGCGCCAGCAGCTTACTTAGCGGGAGCTCCTACAATGAGCAGTTCTTC
.	TRBD1	TRBV28	TRBJ2-3	CASRGQGTDTQYF	TGTGCCAGCAGGGGACAGGGAACAGATACGCAGTATTTT
.	.	TRBV7-2	TRBJ2-3	CASSSPSAGASSTDTQYF	TGTGCCAGCAGCTCCCCATCGGCGGGGGCCTCTAGCACAGATACGCAGTATTTT
.	.	TRBV12-3/TRBV12-4	TRBJ1-5	CASSLASNQPQHF	TGTGCCAGCAGTTTGGCAAGCAATCAGCCCCAGCATTTT
.	TRBD2	TRBV6-2/TRBV6-3	TRBJ2-1	CASCRGGAAEQFF	TGTGCCAGCTGCCGCGGGGGGGCCGCTGAGCAGTTCTTC
.	TRBD1	TRBV24-1	TRBJ2-5	CATSGGQGEETQYF	TGTGCCACCAGTGGGGGACAGGGGGAAGAGACCCAGTACTTC
.	TRBD2	TRBV9	TRBJ2-5	CASSVGGGLAVETQYF	TGTGCCAGCAGCGTAGGTGGAGGACTAGCGGTAGAGACCCAGTACTTC
.	TRBD1	TRBV7-2	TRBJ2-1	CAGKTGFNEQFF	TGTGCCGGAAAGACAGGGTTCAATGAGCAGTTCTTC
.	TRBD1	TRBV7-9	TRBJ1-4	CASSTYRGRDEKLFF	TGTGCCAGCAGCACATACAGGGGGCGGGATGAAAAACTGTTTTTT
.	.	TRBV19	TRBJ1-6	CASTDRSSYNSPLHF	TGTGCCAGTACAGACAGGAGCTCCTATAATTCACCCCTCCACTTT
few	.	TRBV11-3	TRBJ2-1	CASSPGGLRMGEQFF	TGTGCCAGCAGCCCAGGTGGACTTCGGATGGGGGAGCAGTTCTTC
.	.	TRBV4-1	TRBJ2-1	CASSQGALRGIEQFF	TGCGCCAGCAGCCAAGGGGCACTCCGGGGAATTGAGCAGTTCTTC
.	.	TRBV24-1	TRBJ1-2	CATSDSREGGGYTF	TGTGCCACCAGTGATTCAAGGGAAGGAGGCGGCTACACCTTC
.	.	TRBV5-4	TRBJ1-4	CASSSGGRNEKLFF	TGTGCCAGCAGCTCGGGGGGTAGAAATGAAAAACTGTTTTTT
.	.	TRBV4-3	TRBJ1-3	CASSYAGAGNTIYF	TGCGCCAGCAGCTATGCCGGGGCTGGAAACACCATATATTTT
.	TRBD1	TRBV3-1/TRBV3-2	TRBJ1-6	CASGDRGWYMHSPLHF	TGTGCCAGTGGGGACAGGGGGTGGTATATGCATTCACCCCTCCACTTT